The T cell receptor (beta chain) described here comes from a study of shared clonotypes between healthy human individuals. The CDR3 totals 16 residues. Trimming shortened V by 3 bases and J by 6 bases, and 19 bases separated the two germline ends. CDR1 and CDR2 (germline): LNHDA, SQIVND (reference sequence). Authors' methods: ImmunoSEQ output held junction-only sequences without quality scores, so filtering differed. Measured with immunoSEQ multiplex PCR; TCRdb has only the in-frame clones, and not every one. Clonal size and the V and J genes are those of that table, whereas D and trimming came from the DNA. In the table there are hundreds of thousands of clones, about 76% of which are singletons.

The sequence derives from a woman aged 35 to 49 in good health. Some clones in this sample may be carry-over from other donors' samples. The sequenced material came from PBMCs. The chain recombines TRBV19 with TRBJ2-3; the D call may be TRBD1 or TRBD2 (5 bases each). In DNA, the CDR3 is TGTGCCAGTAGTATCCCCCCAGGCCAGGGAGCTGATACGCAGTATTTT. This encodes CASSIPPGQGADTQYF. The full variable domain, its missing parts supplied by reference TRBV19 and TRBJ2-3, is DGGITQSPKYLFRKEGQNVTLSCEQNLNHDAMYWYRQDPGQGLRLIYYSQIVNDFQKGDIAEGYSVSREKKESFPLTVTSAQKNPTAFYLCASSIPPGQGADTQYFGPGTRLTVL.